The T cell receptor beta chain described here comes from a study of molecular identifiers for immune sequencing clone quantification. Germline CDR1 reads LGHDT; CDR2 reads YNNKEL (reference sequence). The CDR3 covers 18 residues. Details on this clonotype: Relative to the germline gene, one junction end is altered; a read error may explain this.

Both previously described methods and listed TCR primers were employed to make bulk TCR libraries. Each CDR3 protein gets one entry after TCRdb re-called the PCR reads with MiXCR. The sample holds over 600,000 distinct CDR3 sequences, roughly 21% seen once. The TCR was taken from a human donor in good health. Some libraries in this study had Jurkat cell RNA spiked in. The sequencing sample was made of naive CD8+ T cells from blood, with Jurkat cell RNA spiked in. Subset reported: FACS-sorted CD8+CD4-CCR7+CD45RA+ naive T cells. The gene calls are TRBV3-1 and TRBJ2-2; TRBD2 might be the D (6 bases). The CDR3 DNA reads as TGTGTCAGCAGCCAAGAGTATGGAGGGGCCATGAACACCGGGGAGCTGTTTTTT. It encodes CVSSQEYGGAMNTGELFF.